This TCR beta chain was obtained from a study of molecular identifiers for immune sequencing clone quantification. This clonotype was detected a few times. Germline V gene lookup returns CDR1 SEHNR and CDR2 FQNEAQ (reference sequence). The CDR3 covers 14 residues. Trimming removed 3 bases at V and 9 bases at J, with 17 bases between. Using its own MiXCR run on the PCR reads, TCRdb lists one record per CDR3 protein. Among over 55,000 distinct CDR3 sequences listed, around a sixth were seen once. This TCR was sampled from a human donor in good health. Some libraries in this study had Jurkat cell RNA spiked in. The gene calls are TRBV7-9 and TRBJ1-2; D gene ambiguous. The sample taken for sequencing was naive CD8+ T cells from blood, with Jurkat cell RNA spiked in. The subset denotes: FACS-sorted CD8+CD4-CCR7+CD45RA+ naive T cells. The DNA of the CDR3 is TGTGCCAGCAGCTTGGTCGTGGGCTCTGGCAGCTACACCTTC. Amino acid sequence: CASSLVVGSGSYTF.